This T cell receptor beta chain was captured by sequencing in a study of T cell repertoires in cytomegalovirus infection. Whole-study results and caveats: It was HLA-C-restricted CMV-specific TCR beta clonotypes that dominated the response ex vivo. Carriers of CMV plus the relevant HLA were identified by cumulative public TCR beta family frequency.

TCRdb used MiXCR to reprocess the reads, holding one entry per CDR3 protein. This sample has nearly 550,000 distinct CDR3 sequences; 16% occur once, and the top ten carry roughly a quarter. This clonotype showed up many times. Its antigen remains unidentified. CDR1 is MNHEY, CDR2 SMNVEV, per germline (reference sequence). V lost 3 bases and J lost 8; bases outside the gene matches: 13. The CDR3 runs 17 residues. The rearrangement joins TRBV27 to TRBJ1-2; 12 bases agree with TRBD1. The sequenced material came from CD8+ T cells from PBMCs. This sequence was found in a human donor in good health (CMV status not recorded). Some clones in this sample may be carry-over from other donors' samples. CDR3 bases: TGTGCCAGCAGTTTCTTTTTTAGGGACAGGGGGCTTCAGGGCTACACCTTC. It encodes CASSFFFRDRGLQGYTF.